The next 30 T cell receptor beta chains were all read from a single sample in a study of blood T cell repertoires in COVID-19. The table came from immunoSEQ multiplex PCR; TCRdb's copy has only in-frame clones and leaves some out. Of fewer than 300,000 clones in the sample, about nine tenths were seen once. The sample taken for sequencing was peripheral blood. Receptors originate from a woman aged 30 to 39 with COVID-19, enrolled during active disease.

The J gene is TRBJ1-1, the V gene TRBV2; 7 positions agree with TRBD1. Germline V gives CDR1 SNHLY, CDR2 FYNNEI. CDR3 length: 12 residues. Trimming removed 7 bases from V and 6 bases from J; junction bases left unmatched: 5. The CDR3 here is CASTYDRAEAFF. CDR3 bases: TGTGCCAGCACCTATGACAGGGCTGAAGCTTTCTTT.

The chain uses TRBV28 and TRBJ1-5, with a tentative D call TRBD1 (5 bases). Germline loops: CDR1 MDHEN, CDR2 SYDVKM. V lost 2 bases and J lost 5, with 10 bases in between. The CDR3 sequence is 14 residues long. The CDR3 region is CASSLVGGDQPQHF. The CDR3 nucleotides read TGTGCCAGCAGTTTAGTCGGAGGGGATCAGCCCCAGCATTTT.

V and J are TRBV5-6 and TRBJ2-5; 9 bases are shared with TRBD2. The length of the CDR3 is 14 residues. Germline V gives CDR1 SGHDT, CDR2 YYEEEE. J was trimmed by 2 bases and V by 3 bases; bases with no gene match: 2. The CDR3 DNA follows: TGTGCCAGCAGCTCGAGCGGGGGGCAAGAGACCCAGTACTTC. Amino acid sequence: CASSSSGGQETQYF.

The genes are TRBV25-1 and TRBJ1-4; D is ambiguous. The CDR3 has 16 amino acids. CDR1 MGHDK and CDR2 SYGVNS come from the germline V gene. Trimming removed 0 bases at V and 0 bases at J, with 8 bases between. CDR3 sequence: CASSEYPVATNEKLFF. In DNA form, the CDR3 reads TGTGCCAGCAGTGAATATCCGGTGGCAACTAATGAAAAACTGTTTTTT.

The chain recombines TRBV4-2 with TRBJ2-1; D possibly corresponds to TRBD2 (6 bases). The CDR3 is made up of 15 amino acids. Trimming removed 1 base at V and 3 bases at J, with 10 bases between. CDR1 is LGHNA and CDR2 is YNFKEQ in the germline V gene. The chain's CDR3 is CASSQVADVYNEQFF. CDR3 coding DNA: TGTGCCAGCAGCCAAGTAGCGGACGTCTACAATGAGCAGTTCTTC.

The J gene is TRBJ2-2, the V gene TRBV6-6; D might be TRBD1 (6 bases). CDR1 is MNHNY and CDR2 is SVGAGI in the germline V gene (reference sequence). The CDR3 is 16 residues long. Trimming removed 7 bases at V and 3 bases at J, with 18 bases between. CDR3 DNA: TGTGCCAGCAAGGTCGGGATAGGACAGTACACCGGGGAGCTGTTTTTT. It yields the protein CASKVGIGQYTGELFF.

The chain employs TRBV28 and TRBJ2-3, with TRBD1 as a possible D gene (6 bases). V was cut by 2 bases and J by 1 base, with 10 bases left in between. This CDR3 region has 15 residues. Germline CDR1 and CDR2: MDHEN and SYDVKM. CDR3 nucleotide sequence: TGTGCCAGCAGTTTAGGGGGCCCTGGCACAGATACGCAGTATTTT. Translating it yields CASSLGGPGTDTQYF.

The rearrangement uses TRBV12-3 or TRBV12-4 and TRBJ1-4; possibly TRBD1 for D (5 bases). This CDR3 comprises 13 residues. Between the trimmed V and J ends, which lost 6 bases and 13 bases, there was a span of 18 bases. The CDR3 sequence is CASSIGRGGGLFF. CDR3 nucleotides: TGTGCCAGCAGCATAGGGCGGGGGGGTGGACTGTTTTTT.

The chain is built from TRBV6-2 or TRBV6-3 and TRBJ1-4; D is unclear. Germline CDR1 and CDR2: MNHEY and SVGEGT. The CDR3 is made up of 14 amino acids. Deletions cut 5 bases from V and 7 bases from J, with 14 bases between. CDR3 in DNA: TGTGCCAGCAGTCACGCCGAGAACCGTGAAAAACTGTTTTTT. Protein: CASSHAENREKLFF.

The J gene is TRBJ2-1, the V gene TRBV2; 13 bases agree with TRBD2. CDR3 length: 18 amino acids. Germline V gives CDR1 SNHLY, CDR2 FYNNEI. V was pared by 4 bases and J by 10 bases, with 16 bases of the junction left unmatched. The CDR3 bases are TGTGCCAGCAGTGGCCGGTGGGGACTAGCGGGATCTACAGAGGAGCAGTTCTTC. Protein: CASSGRWGLAGSTEEQFF.

The rearrangement uses TRBV23-1 and TRBJ2-1; the match to TRBD1 covers 7 bases. TRBV23-1 is an ORF; its function is uncertain. V gave up 4 bases and J gave up 12 bases; unmatched junction bases: 6. This CDR3 region has 12 residues. This CDR3 reads CASSPPRTGQFF. The DNA of the CDR3 is TGCGCCAGCAGTCCTCCAAGGACAGGGCAGTTCTTC.

The chain links TRBV7-9 to TRBJ1-2, with 8 nucleotides matching TRBD1. Unmatched junction bases numbered 7, after V lost 5 bases and J lost 5 bases. CDR1 is SEHNR and CDR2 is FQNEAQ in the germline V gene (reference sequence). The CDR3 runs to 14 residues. The CDR3 protein is CASSPTGAGYGYTF. CDR3 nucleotides: TGTGCCAGCAGCCCGACAGGGGCCGGGTATGGCTACACCTTC.

The chain joins TRBV27 to TRBJ2-1; 12 bases align to TRBD2. The V segment lost 8 bases and the J segment 0 bases; nucleotides outside the gene matches: 5. The CDR3 spans 16 residues. The V gene's germline CDR1 is MNHEY and CDR2 SMNVEV (reference sequence). The DNA of the CDR3 is TGTGCCAGCGGGACTAGCGGGTTTGACTCCTACAATGAGCAGTTCTTC. Translated, it gives CASGTSGFDSYNEQFF.

V and J are TRBV19 and TRBJ1-1, with 11 bases that match TRBD1. This CDR3 comprises 15 residues. The V segment lost 5 bases and the J segment 5 bases; nucleotides outside the gene matches: 7. Germline V gives CDR1 LNHDA, CDR2 SQIVND (reference sequence). The CDR3 DNA sequence: TGTGCCAGTAGTTCCCGGACAGGGGGCAAGACTGAAGCTTTCTTT. It translates to CASSSRTGGKTEAFF.

This chain links TRBV7-9 with TRBJ2-3, with D hard to call. CDR1 is SEHNR, CDR2 FQNEAQ, per germline (reference sequence). The CDR3 runs 12 residues. V lost 5 bases to trimming and J lost 5 bases, with 8 bases between them. The CDR3 nucleotides read TGTGCCAGCAGCCCGGGTGTAGATACGCAGTATTTT. Translating gives CASSPGVDTQYF.

The V call is TRBV4-1, the J call TRBJ1-1, with 7 nucleotides matching TRBD1. The CDR3 spans 15 residues. The V and J ends lost 4 bases and 4 bases, in that order; junction bases with no gene match: 9. The germline gives CDR1 MGHRA, CDR2 YSYEKL. CDR3 DNA: TGCGCCAGCAGCCCTTCCGGGACAGTCGGCACTGAAGCTTTCTTT. This sequence encodes CASSPSGTVGTEAFF.

V usage is TRBV7-9 and J usage is TRBJ1-2; tentatively, D is TRBD1 (5 bases). V was shortened by 5 bases and J by 1 base, with 8 bases between the two germline ends. The germline CDR1 and CDR2 sequences are SEHNR and FQNEAQ (reference sequence). This CDR3 region has 13 residues. The CDR3 region has the DNA TGTGCCAGCAGCAAAAGGGGTAACTATGGCTACACCTTC. It encodes CASSKRGNYGYTF.

CDR3 residues: CASSLTGREGNEQFF. The DNA for the CDR3 is TGTGCCAGCAGCCTTACTGGACGGGAGGGGAATGAGCAGTTCTTC. The rearrangement joins TRBV3-1 (or the pseudogene TRBV3-2) to TRBJ2-1; TRBD2 matches 8 bases. The V and J ends lost 4 bases and 7 bases, in that order; junction bases with no gene match: 9. CDR1 LGHDT and CDR2 YNNKEL come from the germline V gene (reference sequence). The CDR3 length is 15 residues.

This rearrangement joins TRBV7-2 to TRBJ2-3, with TRBD2 matching over 9 bases. Germline V gene data show CDR1 as SGHTA and CDR2 as FQGNSA. Germline trimming cut 6 bases from V and 2 bases from J; bases unmatched to any gene: 6. This CDR3 contains 15 residues. CDR3 in DNA: TGTGCCAGCAGGCTAGCGGGACTGGCCACAGATACGCAGTATTTT. Translated: CASRLAGLATDTQYF.

The genes are TRBV20-1 and TRBJ2-7; weak D call: TRBD1 (5 bases). Trimming removed 3 bases at V and 5 bases at J, with 8 bases between. Germline V gene lookup returns CDR1 DFQATT and CDR2 SNEGSKA (reference sequence). There are 11 residues in the CDR3. CDR3 in amino acids: CSARTDHEQYF. Written as DNA, the CDR3 is TGCAGTGCTAGGACAGATCACGAGCAGTACTTC.

This chain links TRBV2 with TRBJ2-7, with D possibly matching TRBD2 (6 bases). V dropped 2 bases and J dropped 3 bases, with 8 bases sitting between them. CDR1 SNHLY and CDR2 FYNNEI come from the germline V gene. This CDR3 is built from 13 residues. Here the CDR3 reads CASSELGGYEQYF. The CDR3 nucleotides are TGTGCCAGCAGTGAATTGGGGGGCTACGAGCAGTACTTC.

V and J are TRBV3-1 (or the pseudogene TRBV3-2) and TRBJ2-7; D gene unclear. V lost 0 bases and J 2 bases, leaving 8 bases between the germline ends. There are 14 residues in the CDR3. Germline CDR1 is LGHDT and CDR2 is YNNKEL (reference sequence). CDR3 nucleotide sequence: TGTGCCAGCAGCCAAGAAATACAGACCTACGAGCAGTACTTC. Its protein is CASSQEIQTYEQYF.

This chain uses TRBV19 with TRBJ1-5; 9 bases are shared with TRBD1. The CDR3 is 18 residues long. J lost 2 bases, V lost 0 bases, and 8 bases had no gene match. Germline V CDR1 and CDR2: LNHDA, SQIVND (reference sequence). The CDR3 nucleotides are TGTGCCAGTAGTATAGATGCTACAGGGGGCGGACGCAATCAGCCCCAGCATTTT. It encodes CASSIDATGGGRNQPQHF.

The rearrangement links TRBV30 to TRBJ2-1; a possible D gene is TRBD1 (5 bases). Germline V gene sequence: CDR1 GTSNPN, CDR2 SVGIG (reference sequence). V dropped 4 bases and J dropped 7 bases, with 8 bases sitting between them. The CDR3 spans 11 residues. CDR3 sequence reads: CAWKNRNEQFF. CDR3 DNA: TGTGCCTGGAAGAACAGGAATGAGCAGTTCTTC.

V and J are TRBV28 and TRBJ2-5; 10 bases agree with TRBD1. V dropped 6 bases and J dropped 5; count of bases not matched to a gene: 21. Germline V gene data show CDR1 as MDHEN and CDR2 as SYDVKM. The CDR3 length is 19 residues. The CDR3 region has the DNA TGTGCCAGCAGCTCCACGTCCGACCCCGGACAGGGGGTGTGGGAGACCCAGTACTTC. Its protein product is CASSSTSDPGQGVWETQYF.

This clone has only one observation. J is TRBJ1-2 and V is TRBV7-8, with D tentatively TRBD1 (5 bases). This CDR3 has 13 amino acids. Germline V CDR1 and CDR2: SGHVS, FQNEAQ. With 4 bases removed from V and 7 bases from J, the gap between germline ends came to 13 bases. The DNA of the CDR3 is TGTGCCAGCAGCTCGCGCAGCGGGGCTGGCTACACCTTC. It codes for CASSSRSGAGYTF.

As for this clone: This CDR3 is also generated by other DNA sequences in the sample. The chain links TRBV5-1 to TRBJ1-1; maybe TRBD1 (5 bases). Per germline, CDR1 SGHRS and CDR2 YFSETQ. Trimming left V 1 base short and J 0 bases short, with 7 bases between. The CDR3 loop spans 14 amino acids. The CDR3 DNA is TGCGCCAGCAGCTTGACAGGTTTGAACACTGAAGCTTTCTTT. Its translation is CASSLTGLNTEAFF.

The chain is built from TRBV19 and TRBJ1-5, with D possibly being TRBD1 (5 bases). The germline V gene encodes CDR1 LNHDA and CDR2 SQIVND (reference sequence). The ends were cut back, 5 bases at V and 2 bases at J, with 10 bases in the middle. The CDR3 extends over 14 amino acids. The CDR3 protein is CASSGGEGNQPQHF. The CDR3 nucleotides are TGTGCCAGTAGTGGGGGGGAGGGCAATCAGCCCCAGCATTTT.

This sequence joins TRBV9 and TRBJ2-7, with D possibly being TRBD1 (6 bases). Germline V lookup: CDR1 SGDLS, CDR2 YYNGEE. This CDR3 region has 13 residues. The V gene lost 4 bases and the J gene lost 6 bases, with 14 bases spanning the gap. CDR3 sequence reads: CASSSRDISEQYF. CDR3 bases: TGTGCCAGCAGCTCCCGGGACATCTCCGAGCAGTACTTC.

This chain connects TRBV28 to TRBJ1-4; 9 positions agree with TRBD1. The germline gives CDR1 MDHEN, CDR2 SYDVKM. J lost 7 bases, V lost 6 bases, and 6 bases had no gene match. The CDR3 covers 14 residues. The CDR3 DNA reads as TGTGCCAGCAGAACAGGGGGCGCGAGTGAAAAACTGTTTTTT. It specifies CASRTGGASEKLFF.